Described below is a single TCR beta chain sequence and its context. This sample was included in a study of blood T cell repertoires in COVID-19. For the study at large: Samples taken during acute and convalescent COVID-19 were collected in the United States, Italy and Spain. The cDNA or gDNA used as material had been derived from T cells, B-cell-depleted T cells, or PBMCs.

From germline, CDR1 is KGHSH and CDR2 LQKENI. The length of the CDR3 is 17 residues. With 3 bases clipped from V and 3 bases from J, the junction kept 6 bases outside the gene matches. The authors' processing: Counts of nucleated cells, estimated from reference gene primer amplification, were obtained. Libraries were prepared by immunoSEQ multiplex PCR; TCRdb keeps only in-frame clonotypes and omits some of them. The V and J calls and clone size come from that table; D and trimming were worked out from the DNA. The table shows roughly 250,000 clones, with about 80% occurring only once. This receptor was taken from a person aged 70 to 85 with COVID-19, enrolled during active disease. The chain combines TRBV18 with TRBJ2-1, with 12 bases that match TRBD2. Sequencing was done on a sample of peripheral blood. CDR3 in amino acids: CASSPRTSGTGYNEQFF. The CDR3, as DNA: TGTGCCAGCTCACCTCGGACTAGCGGGACTGGCTACAATGAGCAGTTCTTC.